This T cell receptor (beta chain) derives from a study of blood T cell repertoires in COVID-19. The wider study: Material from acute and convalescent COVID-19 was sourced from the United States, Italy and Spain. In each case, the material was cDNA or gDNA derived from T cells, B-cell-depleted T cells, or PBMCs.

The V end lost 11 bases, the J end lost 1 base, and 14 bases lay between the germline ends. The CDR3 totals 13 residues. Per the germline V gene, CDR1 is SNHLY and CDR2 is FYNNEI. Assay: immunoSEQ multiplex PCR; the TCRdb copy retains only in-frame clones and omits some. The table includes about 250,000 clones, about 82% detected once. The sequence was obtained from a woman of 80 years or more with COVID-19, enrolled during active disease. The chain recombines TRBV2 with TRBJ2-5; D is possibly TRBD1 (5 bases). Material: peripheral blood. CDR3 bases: TGTGCCGGTAGACAGAATCCCCAAGAGACCCAGTACTTC. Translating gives CAGRQNPQETQYF.